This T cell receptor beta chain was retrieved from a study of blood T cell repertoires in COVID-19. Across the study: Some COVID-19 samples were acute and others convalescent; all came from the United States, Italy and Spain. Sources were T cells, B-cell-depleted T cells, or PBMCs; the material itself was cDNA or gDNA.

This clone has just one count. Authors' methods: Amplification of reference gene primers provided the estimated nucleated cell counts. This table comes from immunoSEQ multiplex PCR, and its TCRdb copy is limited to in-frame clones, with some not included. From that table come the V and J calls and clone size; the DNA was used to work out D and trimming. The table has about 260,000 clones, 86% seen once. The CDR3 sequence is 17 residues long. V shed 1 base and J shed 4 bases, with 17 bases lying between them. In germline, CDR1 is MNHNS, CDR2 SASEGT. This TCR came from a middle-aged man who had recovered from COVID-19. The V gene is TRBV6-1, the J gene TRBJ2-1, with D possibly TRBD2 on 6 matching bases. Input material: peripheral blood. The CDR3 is CASSEDLEGRAYNEQFF. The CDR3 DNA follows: TGTGCCAGCAGTGAAGATCTGGAGGGAAGGGCTTACAATGAGCAGTTCTTC.